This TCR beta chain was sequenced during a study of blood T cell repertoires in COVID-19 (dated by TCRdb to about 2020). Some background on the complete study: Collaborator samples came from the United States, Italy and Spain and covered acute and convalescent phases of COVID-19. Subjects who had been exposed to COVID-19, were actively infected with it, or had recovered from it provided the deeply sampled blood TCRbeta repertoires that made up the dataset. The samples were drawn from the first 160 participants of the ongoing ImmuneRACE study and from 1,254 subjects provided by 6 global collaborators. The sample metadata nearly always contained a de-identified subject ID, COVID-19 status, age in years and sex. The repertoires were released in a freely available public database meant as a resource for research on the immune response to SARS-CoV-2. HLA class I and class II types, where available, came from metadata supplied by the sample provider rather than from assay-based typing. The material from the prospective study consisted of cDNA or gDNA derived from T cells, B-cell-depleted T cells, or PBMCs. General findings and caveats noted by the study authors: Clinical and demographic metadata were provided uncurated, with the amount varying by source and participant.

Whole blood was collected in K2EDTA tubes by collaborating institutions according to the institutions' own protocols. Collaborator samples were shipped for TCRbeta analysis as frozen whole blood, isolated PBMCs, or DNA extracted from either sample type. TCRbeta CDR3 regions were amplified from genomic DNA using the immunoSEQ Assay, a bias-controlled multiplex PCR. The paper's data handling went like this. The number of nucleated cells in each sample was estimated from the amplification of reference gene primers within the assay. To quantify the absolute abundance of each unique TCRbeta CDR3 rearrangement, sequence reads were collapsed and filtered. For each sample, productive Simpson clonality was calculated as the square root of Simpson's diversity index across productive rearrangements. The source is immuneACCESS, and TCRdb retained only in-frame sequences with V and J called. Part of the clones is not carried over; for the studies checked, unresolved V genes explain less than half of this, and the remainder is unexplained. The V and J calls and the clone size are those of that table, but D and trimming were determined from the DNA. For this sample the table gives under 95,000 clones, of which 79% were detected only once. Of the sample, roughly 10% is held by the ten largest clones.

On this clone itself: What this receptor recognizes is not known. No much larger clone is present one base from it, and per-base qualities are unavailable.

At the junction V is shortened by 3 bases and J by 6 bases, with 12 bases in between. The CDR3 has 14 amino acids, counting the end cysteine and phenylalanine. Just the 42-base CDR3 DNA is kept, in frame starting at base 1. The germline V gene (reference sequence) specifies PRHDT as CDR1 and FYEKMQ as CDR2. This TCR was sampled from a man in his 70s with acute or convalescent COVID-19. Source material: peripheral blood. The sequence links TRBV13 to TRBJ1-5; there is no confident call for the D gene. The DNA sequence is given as TGTGCCAGCAGCTTGGGAGTGAAAAGTCAGCCCCAGCATTTT. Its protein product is CASSLGVKSQPQHF. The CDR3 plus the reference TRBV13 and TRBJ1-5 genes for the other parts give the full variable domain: AAGVIQSPRHLIKEKRETATLKCYPIPRHDTVYWYQQGPGQDPQFLISFYEKMQSDKGSIPDRFSAQQFSDYHSELNMSSLELGDSALYFCASSLGVKSQPQHFGDGTRLSIL.